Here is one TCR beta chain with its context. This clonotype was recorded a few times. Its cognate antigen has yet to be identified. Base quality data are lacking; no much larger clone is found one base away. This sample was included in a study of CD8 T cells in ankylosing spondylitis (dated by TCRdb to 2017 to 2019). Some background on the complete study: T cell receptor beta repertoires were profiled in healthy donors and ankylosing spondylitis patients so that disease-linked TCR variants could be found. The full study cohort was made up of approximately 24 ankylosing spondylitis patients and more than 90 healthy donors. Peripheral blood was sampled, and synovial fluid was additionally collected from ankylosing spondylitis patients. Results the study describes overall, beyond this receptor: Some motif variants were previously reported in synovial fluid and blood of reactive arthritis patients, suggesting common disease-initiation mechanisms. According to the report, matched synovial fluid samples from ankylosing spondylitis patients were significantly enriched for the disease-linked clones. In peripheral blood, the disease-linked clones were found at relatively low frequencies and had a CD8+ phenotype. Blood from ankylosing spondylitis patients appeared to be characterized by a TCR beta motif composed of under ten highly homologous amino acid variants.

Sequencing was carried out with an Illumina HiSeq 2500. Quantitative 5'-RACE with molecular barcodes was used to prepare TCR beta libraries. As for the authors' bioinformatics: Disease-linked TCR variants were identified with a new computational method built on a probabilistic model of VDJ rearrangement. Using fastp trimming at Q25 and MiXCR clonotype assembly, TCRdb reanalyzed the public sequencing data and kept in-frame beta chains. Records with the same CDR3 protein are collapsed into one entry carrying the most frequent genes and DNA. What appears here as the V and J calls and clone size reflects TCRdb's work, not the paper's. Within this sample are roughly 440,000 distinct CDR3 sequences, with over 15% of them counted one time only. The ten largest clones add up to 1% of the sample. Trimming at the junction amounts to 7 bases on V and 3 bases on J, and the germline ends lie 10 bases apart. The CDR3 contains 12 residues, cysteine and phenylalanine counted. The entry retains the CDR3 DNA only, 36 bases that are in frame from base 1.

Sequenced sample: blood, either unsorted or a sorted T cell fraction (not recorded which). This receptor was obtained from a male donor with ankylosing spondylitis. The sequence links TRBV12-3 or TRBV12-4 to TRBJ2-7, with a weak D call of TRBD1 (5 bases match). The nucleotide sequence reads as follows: TGTGCCAGCACTACAGGCGACTACGAGCAGTACTTC. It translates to CASTTGDYEQYF.